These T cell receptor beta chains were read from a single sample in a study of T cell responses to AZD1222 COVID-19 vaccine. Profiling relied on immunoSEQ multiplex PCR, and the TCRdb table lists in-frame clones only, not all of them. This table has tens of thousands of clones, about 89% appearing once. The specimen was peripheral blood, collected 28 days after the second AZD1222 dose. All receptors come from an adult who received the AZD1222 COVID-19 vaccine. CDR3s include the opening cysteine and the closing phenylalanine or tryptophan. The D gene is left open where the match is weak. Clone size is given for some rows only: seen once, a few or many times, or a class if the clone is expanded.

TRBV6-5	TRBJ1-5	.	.	TGTGCCAGCAGTTCTGGGGGTCAGCCCCAGCATTTT	CASSSGGQPQHF
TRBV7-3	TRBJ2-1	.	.	TGTGCCAGCAGCTTAAGTGGGAATGAGCAGTTCTTC	CASSLSGNEQFF
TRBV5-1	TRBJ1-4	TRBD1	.	TGCGCCAGCAGCTTAGTACAGGGGGTGGGAGAAAAACTGTTTTTT	CASSLVQGVGEKLFF
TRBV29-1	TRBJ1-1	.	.	TGCAGCGTTGAAGATTTTGGCACTGAAGCTTTCTTT	CSVEDFGTEAFF
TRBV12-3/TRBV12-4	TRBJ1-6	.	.	TGTGCCACCGGGGTGCAGGATAATTCACCCCTCCACTTT	CATGVQDNSPLHF
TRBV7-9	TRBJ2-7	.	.	TGTGCCAGCAGCTTATCGGGTTCCTACGAGCAGTACTTC	CASSLSGSYEQYF
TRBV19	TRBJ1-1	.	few	TGTGCCAGTAGTCCCGGAGGGGGGAACACTGAAGCTTTCTTT	CASSPGGGNTEAFF
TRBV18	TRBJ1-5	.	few	TGTGCCAGCTCACCAATCGGCCGCGATCAGCCCCAGCATTTT	CASSPIGRDQPQHF
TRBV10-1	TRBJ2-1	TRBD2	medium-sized	TGCGCCAGCAGTGAGACTAGCGGGAGGTGGAGTGAGCAGTTCTTC	CASSETSGRWSEQFF
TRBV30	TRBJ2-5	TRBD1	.	TGTGCCTGGAGTGTTGGGGCAGGGGGCGGTTGGGAGACCCAGTACTTC	CAWSVGAGGGWETQYF
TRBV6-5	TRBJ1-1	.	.	TGTGCCAGCAGTTACAGTCTACGGAACACTGAAGCTTTCTTT	CASSYSLRNTEAFF
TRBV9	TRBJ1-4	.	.	TGTGCCAGCAGCGTGGGGGGGCGGAATGAAAAACTGTTTTTT	CASSVGGRNEKLFF
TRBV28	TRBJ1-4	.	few	TGTGCCAGCAGCCTTAGGCAGGGAGGTAAACTGTTTTTT	CASSLRQGGKLFF
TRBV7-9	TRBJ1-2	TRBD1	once	TGTGCCAGCAGCCCCCAGGGACAGGGGAACTATGGCTACACCTTC	CASSPQGQGNYGYTF
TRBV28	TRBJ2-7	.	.	TGTGCCAGCAGTCCTATGGTACAGGGACGCTACGAGCAGTACTTC	CASSPMVQGRYEQYF
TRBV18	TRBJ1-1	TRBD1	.	TGTGCCAGCTCACCACCCGAGACAGGGTACACTGAAGCTTTCTTT	CASSPPETGYTEAFF
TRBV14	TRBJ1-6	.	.	TGTGCCAGCAGCCTGACAGACTATAATTCACCCCTCCACTTT	CASSLTDYNSPLHF
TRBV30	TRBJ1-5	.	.	TGTGCCTGGGGGGGGGCACGGGATCAGCCCCAGCATTTT	CAWGGARDQPQHF
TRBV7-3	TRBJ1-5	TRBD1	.	TGTGCCAGCAGCTTTGCACCCGGGGACAGACCTAGGGAGCCCCAGCATTTT	CASSFAPGDRPREPQHF
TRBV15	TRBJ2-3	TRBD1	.	TGTGCCACCAGCACTACTACCGGGACAGTCACAGATACGCAGTATTTT	CATSTTTGTVTDTQYF
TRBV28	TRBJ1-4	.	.	TGTGCCAGCAGTCCTCCCCGGGCATTTAATGAAAAACTGTTTTTT	CASSPPRAFNEKLFF
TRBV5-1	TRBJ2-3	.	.	TGCGCCAGCAGCTTGGGTGGGGGGCTAAACACAGATACGCAGTATTTT	CASSLGGGLNTDTQYF
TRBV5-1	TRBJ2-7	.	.	TGCGCCAGCAGCTTGGGCCAGCAAGGCCTCCAATCTCTACGGGGGCAGTACTTC	CASSLGQQGLQSLRGQYF
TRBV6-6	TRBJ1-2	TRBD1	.	TGTGCCAGCAGTCTTAGGACCGACCGGGACAGGACGTTACGGGGTGGCTACACCTTC	CASSLRTDRDRTLRGGYTF
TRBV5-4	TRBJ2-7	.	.	TGTGCCAGCAGCACGGGACTTCAGGGAACCTACGAGCAGTACTTC	CASSTGLQGTYEQYF
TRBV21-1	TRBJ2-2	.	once	TGTGCCAGCAGCGCCGGGACAGGGGACACCGGGGAGCTGTTTTTT	CASSAGTGDTGELFF
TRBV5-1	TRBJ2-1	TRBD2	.	TGCGCCAGCAGCTTGGAGGGACTACCATCAAATGAGCAGTTCTTC	CASSLEGLPSNEQFF
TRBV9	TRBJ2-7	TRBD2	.	TGTGCCAGCAGCGCCTCCCCCTTTGGACTAGCGGGGGGGCGCTCCGAGCAGTACTTC	CASSASPFGLAGGRSEQYF
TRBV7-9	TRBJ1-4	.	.	TGTGCCAGCAGCTTAGCTAAGCCCTATGAAAAACTGTTTTTT	CASSLAKPYEKLFF
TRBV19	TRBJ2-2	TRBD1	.	TGTGCCAGTAGTATAGGCGTACAGGGGACCGGGGAGCTGTTTTTT	CASSIGVQGTGELFF
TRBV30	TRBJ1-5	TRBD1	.	TGTGCCTGGAGTGCGAAGATACCAGGGGGAAGCAATCAGCCCCAGCATTTT	CAWSAKIPGGSNQPQHF
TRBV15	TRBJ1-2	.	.	TGTGCCACCAGCAGTCCGCACGGGGCTGGCTACACCTTC	CATSSPHGAGYTF